This TCR beta chain stems from a study of T cell repertoires in cytomegalovirus infection. Germline V gene sequence: CDR1 MNHEY, CDR2 SVGAGI. This CDR3 has 13 residues. Trimming took off 4 bases at V and 5 bases at J, with 11 bases between the two ends. Each CDR3 protein gets one entry after TCRdb re-called the reads with MiXCR. Among about 160,000 distinct CDR3 sequences listed, 20% to 25% were seen once. In the case of this clonotype: Its antigen is as yet unknown.

This sequence was found in a human donor in good health (CMV status not recorded). Some clones in this sample may be carry-over from other donors' samples. The chain recombines TRBV6-5 with TRBJ1-2, with a possible D match to TRBD1 (5 bases). The material sequenced was CD8+ T cells from cultured PBMCs, taken from culture after CMV antigen stimulation. CDR3 region: CASSFDSGYGYTF. As DNA, the CDR3 is TGTGCCAGCAGTTTTGACAGCGGGTATGGCTACACCTTC.